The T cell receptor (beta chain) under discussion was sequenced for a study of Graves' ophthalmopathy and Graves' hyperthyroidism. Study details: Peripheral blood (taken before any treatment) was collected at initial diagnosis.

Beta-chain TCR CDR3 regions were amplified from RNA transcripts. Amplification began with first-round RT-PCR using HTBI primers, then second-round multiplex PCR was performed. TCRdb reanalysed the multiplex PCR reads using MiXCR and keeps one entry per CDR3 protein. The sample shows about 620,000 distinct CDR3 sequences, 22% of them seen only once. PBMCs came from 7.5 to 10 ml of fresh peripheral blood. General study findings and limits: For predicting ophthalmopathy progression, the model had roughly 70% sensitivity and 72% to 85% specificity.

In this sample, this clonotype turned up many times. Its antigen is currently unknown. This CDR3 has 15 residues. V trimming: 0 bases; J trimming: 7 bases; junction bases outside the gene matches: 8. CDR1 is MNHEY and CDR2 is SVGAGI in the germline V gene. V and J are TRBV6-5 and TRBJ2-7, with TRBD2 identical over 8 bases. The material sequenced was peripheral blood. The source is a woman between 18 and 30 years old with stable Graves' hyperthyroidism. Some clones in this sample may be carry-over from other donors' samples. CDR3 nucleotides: TGTGCCAGCAGTTACTCGAGCGGGAGTCTAGGGGAGCAGTACTTC. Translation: CASSYSSGSLGEQYF.